This is a list of T cell receptor beta chains from one sample in a study of PD-1 blockade in classical Hodgkin lymphoma. Assay used: immunoSEQ multiplex PCR; TCRdb lists only in-frame clones, some missing. Found here are 90,000 or so clones, 92% of them singletons; the top ten hold under 3%. Material: peripheral blood mononuclear cells (PBMCs), obtained before the second cycle of nivolumab. These receptors were taken from a human donor with classical Hodgkin lymphoma. Each CDR3 is given with its conserved first and last residue. The order of the fields is J gene, V gene, CDR3 protein.

j_call: TRBJ1-4; v_call: TRBV4-2; cdr3_aa: CASSPGTEATNEKLFF
j_call: TRBJ1-2; v_call: TRBV5-4; cdr3_aa: CASSQTGYGYTF
j_call: TRBJ1-2; v_call: TRBV27; cdr3_aa: CASSSNSGRRLLYGYTF
j_call: TRBJ1-4; v_call: TRBV18; cdr3_aa: CASSHGQVEGGEKLFF
j_call: TRBJ1-2; v_call: TRBV29-1; cdr3_aa: CSVEDRGSDYGYTF
j_call: TRBJ2-3; v_call: TRBV10-1; cdr3_aa: CASSEGDGRTDTQYF
j_call: TRBJ1-1; v_call: TRBV7-9; cdr3_aa: CASSLEAFF
j_call: TRBJ2-7; v_call: TRBV11-2; cdr3_aa: CASSLSGTRIGEQYF
j_call: TRBJ2-7; v_call: TRBV28; cdr3_aa: CASSNGDSSYEQYF
j_call: TRBJ2-5; v_call: TRBV6-1; cdr3_aa: CASNPRAETQYF
j_call: TRBJ2-7; v_call: TRBV29-1; cdr3_aa: CSAEYGYEQYF
j_call: TRBJ2-7; v_call: TRBV28; cdr3_aa: CASSSSVRRTGGYEQYF
j_call: TRBJ2-7; v_call: TRBV28; cdr3_aa: CASSFTGDYEQYF
j_call: TRBJ2-1; v_call: TRBV9; cdr3_aa: CASSVEGRGSEQFF
j_call: TRBJ1-2; v_call: TRBV15; cdr3_aa: CATRSRGGDGYTF
j_call: TRBJ2-1; v_call: TRBV27; cdr3_aa: CASSPRGDGSYNEQFF